The following is a T cell receptor (beta chain) sequence with its context. The sample holds a few counts of this clone. There is no known antigen for this receptor. Per-nucleotide qualities are absent, and no much larger clonotype sits a single base away. The data are from a study of T cells in localized non-small cell lung cancer (dated by TCRdb to about 2020). Background on the whole study: The study examined T cell repertoires in under 300 patients with early-stage NSCLC and compared tumors with uninvolved tumor-adjacent lungs. Of the NSCLC patients, around 130 were male and approximately 110 were female, and the mean age was approximately 66 years. The cohort was made up of hundreds of treatment-naive NSCLC patients whose localized lung tumors had been resected.

At diagnosis, tumor, uninvolved tumor-adjacent lung and peripheral blood were collected and then preserved as a mix of FFPE and fresh-frozen material. For TCR repertoire profiling, blood samples were analyzed in the form of peripheral blood mononuclear cells. Summary of the overall study and its limitations: Because multi-region sequencing of the tumors was not done, intratumor heterogeneity could not be ruled out. Because of the exploratory design, TCR variables were selected using unadjusted p-values without false-discovery rate correction. The highest T cell clonality was observed in uninvolved tumor-adjacent lung, where clonality exceeded that of tumor, suggesting that antigenic responses were more focused in uninvolved tumor-adjacent lung. A median of around 57 of the top 100 tumor clones were detected in paired uninvolved adjacent lung, and around 30 of these tumor clones were also found among the top 100 clones of the paired uninvolved adjacent lung. Higher T cell density in blood was associated with longer overall survival, whereas higher clonality in adjacent lung was associated with shorter survival.

Based on the germline V gene, the CDR1 and CDR2 sequences are MNHEY and SVGAGI. The CDR3 numbers 15 residues from cysteine through phenylalanine. This entry keeps only the CDR3 DNA: 45 bases, framed from base 1. V has 4 bases trimmed and J has 0 bases trimmed; junction bases matching no gene number 3. TCR beta CDR3 regions were sequenced from DNA using the immunoSEQ Assay. On the study's bioinformatics: T cell density was computed as TCR beta template counts normalized to usable DNA estimated by amplifying housekeeping genes. The preseqR package was used to estimate richness by extrapolating to 400,000 templates for PBMC samples and to 120,000 templates for tissue samples. Clonality was defined as one minus Pielou's evenness. To identify tissue-enriched TCRs, differential abundance testing was run on productive amino-acid clonotypes with a minimum total count of 5 and an alpha of 0.1. The Jaccard Index and the Morisita Overlap Index were used to quantify repertoire overlap between compartments. TCR beta CDR3s were clustered by GLIPH together with public tetramer-defined viral CDR3s, and at least three viral sequences plus V-gene enrichment were required for viral motifs. TCRdb's version of the immuneACCESS table is confined to in-frame rearrangements and falls short of the full clone set. An unresolved V gene accounts for under half of the shortfall where checked; the remainder is of unknown origin. V, J and clone size derive from that table, while D and trimming were established from the DNA sequence. The sample includes around 35,000 clones, with approximately 90% observed a single time. The ten largest make up about 7.7% of the sample.

This TCR was recovered from a woman aged 40-75 years with stage I lung adenocarcinoma. The sample in question was peripheral blood, obtained before any cancer treatment. This chain is built from TRBV6-5 and TRBJ2-4, with TRBD1 identical over 7 junction bases. For the CDR3, the sequence is CASSSTGVAKNIQYF. The bases are TGTGCCAGCAGTTCCACAGGGGTAGCCAAAAACATTCAGTACTTC.